This T cell receptor beta chain was identified in a study of human T cells and chemical hapten exposure. At the level of the study: The scalp of each patient received a weekly diphenylcyclopropenone dose for the full roughly 23-week study. Study-level points and caveats: The presence of alopecia in the donors means their immune response may differ from healthy people's.

Sample time point: patch test 1, 2 weeks after DPC sensitization. Treatment in this sample: therapeutic diphenylcyclopropenone sensitization with weekly scalp DPC. The template was total RNA from unfractionated whole blood. This CDR3 comprises 12 residues. With 4 bases removed from V and 5 bases from J, the gap between germline ends came to 6 bases. Germline V gene sequence: CDR1 LNHNV, CDR2 YYDKDF (reference sequence). Individual cDNA molecules (in the library) carried attached unique molecular identifiers. MiXCR, applied by TCRdb to the RACE reads, yields one record per CDR3 protein. The sample has 100,000 or so distinct CDR3 sequences; 10% are singletons. This clonotype was recorded at least ten times. Its antigen is unidentified.

The starting material was whole blood, obtained in connection with sensitization to the hapten diphenylcyclopropenone (DPC). The chain is built from TRBV15 and TRBJ1-5; D not resolved. This TCR came from a man between 40 and 49 years old with alopecia areata. Some clones in this sample may be carry-over from other donors' samples. The CDR3 reads CATSTSDQPQHF. In nucleotides, the CDR3 is TGTGCCACCAGCACCTCCGATCAGCCCCAGCATTTT.